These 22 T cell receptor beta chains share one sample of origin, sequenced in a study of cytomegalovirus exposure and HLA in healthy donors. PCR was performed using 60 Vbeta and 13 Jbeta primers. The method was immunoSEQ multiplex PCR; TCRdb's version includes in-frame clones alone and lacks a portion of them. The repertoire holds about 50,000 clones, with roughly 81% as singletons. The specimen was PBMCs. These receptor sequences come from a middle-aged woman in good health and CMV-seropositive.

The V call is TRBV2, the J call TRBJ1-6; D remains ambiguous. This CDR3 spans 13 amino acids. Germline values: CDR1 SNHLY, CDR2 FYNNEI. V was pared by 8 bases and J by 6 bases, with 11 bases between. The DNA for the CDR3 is TGTGCCAGCGAAGGCGGCGGTAATTCACCCCTCCACTTT. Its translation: CASEGGGNSPLHF.

The CDR3 nucleotides are TGTGCCAGCAGCCGACCTCTCTATGGGGATCAACAGGGTAAGGGCAATCAGCCCCAGCATTTT. Translation: CASSRPLYGDQQGKGNQPQHF. The chain employs TRBV14 and TRBJ1-5, with a tentative D call TRBD1 (6 bases). Germline V gene sequence: CDR1 SGHDN, CDR2 FVKESK. The V end lost 4 bases, the J end lost 2 bases, and 30 bases lay between the germline ends. The CDR3 contains 21 residues. Full variable domain (rest looked up from reference TRBV14 and TRBJ1-5): EAGVTQFPSHSVIEKGQTVTLRCDPISGHDNLYWYRRVMGKEIKFLLHFVKESKQDESGMPNNRFLAERTGGTYSTLKVQPAELEDSGVYFCASSRPLYGDQQGKGNQPQHFGDGTRLSIL.

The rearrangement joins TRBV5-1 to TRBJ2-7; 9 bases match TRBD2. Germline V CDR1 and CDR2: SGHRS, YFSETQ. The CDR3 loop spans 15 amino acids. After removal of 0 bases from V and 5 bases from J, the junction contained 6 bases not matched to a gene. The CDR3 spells CASSLGAGGRNEQYF. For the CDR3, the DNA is TGCGCCAGCAGCTTGGGAGCGGGGGGAAGGAACGAGCAGTACTTC.

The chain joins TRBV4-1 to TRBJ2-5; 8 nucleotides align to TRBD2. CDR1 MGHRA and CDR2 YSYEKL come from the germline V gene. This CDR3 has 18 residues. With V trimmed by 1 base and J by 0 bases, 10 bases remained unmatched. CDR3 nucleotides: TGCGCCAGCAGCCAAGCCCTAGCGGGTACCATGTACCAAGAGACCCAGTACTTC. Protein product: CASSQALAGTMYQETQYF.

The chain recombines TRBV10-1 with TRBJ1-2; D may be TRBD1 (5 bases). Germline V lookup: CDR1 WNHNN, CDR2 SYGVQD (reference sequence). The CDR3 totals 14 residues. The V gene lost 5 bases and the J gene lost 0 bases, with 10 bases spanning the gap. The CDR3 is CASSPDTTNYGYTF. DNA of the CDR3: TGCGCCAGCAGTCCGGACACCACTAACTATGGCTACACCTTC.

The CDR3: CASSPANRGDSAPIYF. In DNA form, the CDR3 reads TGTGCCAGCAGCCCGGCGAACCGCGGGGACTCCGCGCCCATATATTTT. The chain employs TRBV7-2 and TRBJ1-3, with TRBD1 as a possible D gene (5 bases). The CDR3 length is 16 residues. CDR1 is SGHTA, CDR2 FQGNSA, per germline. V was pared by 5 bases and J by 11 bases, with 25 bases between. The full variable domain, rest sourced from reference TRBV7-2 and TRBJ1-3, is GAGVSQSPSNKVTEKGKDVELRCDPISGHTALYWYRQSLGQGLEFLIYFQGNSAPDKSGLPSDRFSAERTGGSVSTLTIQRTQQEDSAVYLCASSPANRGDSAPIYFGEGSWLTVV.

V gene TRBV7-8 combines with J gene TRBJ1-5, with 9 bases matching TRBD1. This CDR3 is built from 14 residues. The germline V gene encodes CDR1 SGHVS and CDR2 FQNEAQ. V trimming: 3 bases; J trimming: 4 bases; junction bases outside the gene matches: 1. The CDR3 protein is CASSFGTGNQPQHF. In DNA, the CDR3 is TGTGCCAGCAGCTTCGGGACAGGGAATCAGCCCCAGCATTTT.

CDR3 region: CASSSTRGANEKLFF. The CDR3 coding sequence is TGTGCCAGCAGCTCGACCAGGGGAGCTAATGAAAAACTGTTTTTT. The gene calls are TRBV28 and TRBJ1-4; perhaps TRBD1 as D (6 bases). Per the germline V gene, CDR1 is MDHEN and CDR2 is SYDVKM. Trimming removed 6 bases at V and 3 bases at J, with 14 bases between. CDR3 size: 15 residues. The full variable domain, in which reference TRBV28 and TRBJ1-4 provide the parts outside the CDR3, is DVKVTQSSRYLVKRTGEKVFLECVQDMDHENMFWYRQDPGLGLRLIYFSYDVKMKEKGDIPEGYSVSREKKERFSLILESASTNQTSMYLCASSSTRGANEKLFFGSGTQLSVL.

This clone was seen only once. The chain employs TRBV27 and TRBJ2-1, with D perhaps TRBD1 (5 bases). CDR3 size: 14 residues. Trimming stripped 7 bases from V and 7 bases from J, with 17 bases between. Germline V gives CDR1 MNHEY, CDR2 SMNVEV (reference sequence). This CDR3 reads CASKTDLALNEQFF. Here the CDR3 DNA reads TGTGCCAGCAAGACAGATCTTGCATTGAATGAGCAGTTCTTC.

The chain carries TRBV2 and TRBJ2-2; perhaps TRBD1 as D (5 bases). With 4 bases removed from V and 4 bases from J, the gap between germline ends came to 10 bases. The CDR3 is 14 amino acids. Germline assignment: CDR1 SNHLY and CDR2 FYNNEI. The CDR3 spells CASSGRAGTGELFF. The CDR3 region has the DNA TGTGCCAGCAGTGGCAGGGCAGGCACCGGGGAGCTGTTTTTT. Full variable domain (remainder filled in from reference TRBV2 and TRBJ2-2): EPEVTQTPSHQVTQMGQEVILRCVPISNHLYFYWYRQILGQKVEFLVSFYNNEISEKSEIFDDQFSVERPDGSNFTLKIRSTKLEDSAMYFCASSGRAGTGELFFGEGSRLTVL.

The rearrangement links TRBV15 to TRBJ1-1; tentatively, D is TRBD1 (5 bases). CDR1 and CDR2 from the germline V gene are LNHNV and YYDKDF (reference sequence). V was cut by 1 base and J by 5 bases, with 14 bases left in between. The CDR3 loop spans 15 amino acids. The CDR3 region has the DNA TGTGCCACCAGCAGAGCAGGGATCTATGGGACTGAAGCTTTCTTT. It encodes CATSRAGIYGTEAFF.

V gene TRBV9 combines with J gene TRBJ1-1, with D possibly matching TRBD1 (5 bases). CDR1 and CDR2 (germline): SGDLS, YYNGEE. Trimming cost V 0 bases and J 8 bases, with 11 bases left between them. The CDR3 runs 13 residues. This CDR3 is CASSVDNGQEAFF. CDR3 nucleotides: TGTGCCAGCAGCGTAGATAATGGACAAGAAGCTTTCTTT.

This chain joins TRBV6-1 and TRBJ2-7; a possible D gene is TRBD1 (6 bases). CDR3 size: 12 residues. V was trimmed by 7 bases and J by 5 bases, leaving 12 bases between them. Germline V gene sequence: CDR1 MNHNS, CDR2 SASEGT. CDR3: CASNHREHEQYF. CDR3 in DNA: TGTGCCAGCAACCACAGGGAACACGAGCAGTACTTC.

CDR3 region: CASPKGERTEAFF. In DNA form, the CDR3 reads TGTGCCAGCCCGAAGGGGGAGAGGACTGAAGCTTTCTTT. This chain joins TRBV6-1 and TRBJ1-1; D is perhaps TRBD1 (6 bases). CDR1 MNHNS and CDR2 SASEGT come from the germline V gene. CDR3 length: 13 residues. Trimming removed 8 bases at V and 5 bases at J, with 15 bases between.

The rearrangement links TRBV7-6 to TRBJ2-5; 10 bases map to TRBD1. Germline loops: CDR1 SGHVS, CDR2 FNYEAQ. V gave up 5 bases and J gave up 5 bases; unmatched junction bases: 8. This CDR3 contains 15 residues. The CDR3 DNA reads TGTGCCAGCAGCCTTTCGACAGGGGGCGCGGAGACCCAGTACTTC. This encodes CASSLSTGGAETQYF.

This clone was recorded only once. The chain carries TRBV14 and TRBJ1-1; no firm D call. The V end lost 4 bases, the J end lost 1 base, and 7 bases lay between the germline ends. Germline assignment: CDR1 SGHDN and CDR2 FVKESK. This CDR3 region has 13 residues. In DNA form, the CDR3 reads TGTGCCAGCAGCCGACTGGAGAACACTGAAGCTTTCTTT. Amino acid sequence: CASSRLENTEAFF.

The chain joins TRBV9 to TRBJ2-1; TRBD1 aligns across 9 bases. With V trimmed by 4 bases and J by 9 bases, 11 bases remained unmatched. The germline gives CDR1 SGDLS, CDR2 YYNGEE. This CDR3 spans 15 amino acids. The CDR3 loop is CASSTSGQGLGEQFF. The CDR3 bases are TGTGCCAGCAGCACCAGCGGACAGGGGCTGGGTGAGCAGTTCTTC.

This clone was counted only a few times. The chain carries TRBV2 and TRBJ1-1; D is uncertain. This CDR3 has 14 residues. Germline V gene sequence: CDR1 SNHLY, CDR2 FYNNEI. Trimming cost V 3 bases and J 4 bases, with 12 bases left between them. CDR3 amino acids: CASSDRDITTEAFF. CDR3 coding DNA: TGTGCCAGCAGTGATCGAGATATTACCACTGAAGCTTTCTTT. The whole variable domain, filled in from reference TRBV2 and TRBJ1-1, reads EPEVTQTPSHQVTQMGQEVILRCVPISNHLYFYWYRQILGQKVEFLVSFYNNEISEKSEIFDDQFSVERPDGSNFTLKIRSTKLEDSAMYFCASSDRDITTEAFFGQGTRLTVV.

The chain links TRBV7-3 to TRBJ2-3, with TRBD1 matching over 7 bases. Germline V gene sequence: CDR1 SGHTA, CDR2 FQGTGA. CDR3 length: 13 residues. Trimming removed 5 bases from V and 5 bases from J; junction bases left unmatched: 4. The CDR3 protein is CASSARGRDTQYF. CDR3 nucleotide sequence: TGTGCCAGCAGCGCTAGGGGGCGAGATACGCAGTATTTT. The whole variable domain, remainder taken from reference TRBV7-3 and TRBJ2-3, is GAGVSQTPSNKVTEKGKYVELRCDPISGHTALYWYRQSLGQGPEFLIYFQGTGAADDSGLPNDRFFAVRPEGSVSTLKIQRTERGDSAVYLCASSARGRDTQYFGPGTRLTVL.

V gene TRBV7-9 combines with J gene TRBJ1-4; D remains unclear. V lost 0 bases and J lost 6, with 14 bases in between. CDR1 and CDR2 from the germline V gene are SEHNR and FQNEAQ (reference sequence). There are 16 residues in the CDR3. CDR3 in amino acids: CASSLAQQSAYEKLFF. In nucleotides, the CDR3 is TGTGCCAGCAGCTTAGCGCAACAGTCAGCTTATGAAAAACTGTTTTTT.

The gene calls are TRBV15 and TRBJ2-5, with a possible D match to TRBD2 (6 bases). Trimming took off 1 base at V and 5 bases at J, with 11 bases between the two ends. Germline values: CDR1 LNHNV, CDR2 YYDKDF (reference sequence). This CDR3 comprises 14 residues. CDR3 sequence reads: CATSRVGAGETQYF. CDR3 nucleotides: TGTGCCACCAGCAGAGTAGGGGCGGGGGAGACCCAGTACTTC. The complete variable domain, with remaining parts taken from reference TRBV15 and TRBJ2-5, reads DAMVIQNPRYQVTQFGKPVTLSCSQTLNHNVMYWYQQKSSQAPKLLFHYYDKDFNNEADTPDNFQSRRPNTSFCFLDIRSPGLGDTAMYLCATSRVGAGETQYFGPGTRLLVL.

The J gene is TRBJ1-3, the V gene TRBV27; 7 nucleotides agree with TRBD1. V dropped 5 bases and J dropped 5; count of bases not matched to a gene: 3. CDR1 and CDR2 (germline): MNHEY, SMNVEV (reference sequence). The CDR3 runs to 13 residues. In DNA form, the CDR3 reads TGTGCCAGCAGTAGGACAGGACGAAACACCATATATTTT. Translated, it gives CASSRTGRNTIYF.